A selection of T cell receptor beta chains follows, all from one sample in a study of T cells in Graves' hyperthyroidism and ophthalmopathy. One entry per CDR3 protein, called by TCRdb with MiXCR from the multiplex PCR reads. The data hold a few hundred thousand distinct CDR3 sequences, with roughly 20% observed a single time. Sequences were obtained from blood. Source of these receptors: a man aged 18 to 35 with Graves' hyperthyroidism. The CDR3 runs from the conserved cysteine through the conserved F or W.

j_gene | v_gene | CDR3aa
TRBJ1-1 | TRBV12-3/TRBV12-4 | CASSRQVGGTEAFF
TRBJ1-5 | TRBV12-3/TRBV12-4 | CASSFAGLQPQHF
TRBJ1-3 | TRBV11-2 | CASSLPGHNSGNTIYF
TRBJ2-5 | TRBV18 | CASSPPAGEETQYF
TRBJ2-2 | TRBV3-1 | CASTPLTNTGELSF
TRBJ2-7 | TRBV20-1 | CSARDGSNSYEQYF
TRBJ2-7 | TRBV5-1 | CASSHGWDYEQYF
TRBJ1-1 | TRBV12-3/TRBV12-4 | CASIAGRRNTEAFF
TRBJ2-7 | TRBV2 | CASAILWGEQYF
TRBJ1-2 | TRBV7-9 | CASSLKDSGYTF